The rows below give T cell receptor beta chains drawn from one sample of a study of graft-versus-host responses after intestinal transplantation. Their antigens remain unidentified. Some clones are missing from TCRdb's copy, which holds only in-frame ones; the method was immunoSEQ multiplex PCR. This table holds tens of thousands of clones, around 83% found once. Here the sequenced sample was unstimulated CD8+ T cells sorted from spleen or lymph node cells, taken before intestinal transplant. These receptors were obtained from a human donor who received an intestinal transplant. Each CDR3 is given with its conserved first and last residue. The order of the fields is clone size, V gene, D gene, J gene, CDR3 protein, CDR3 DNA. D genes are given only for firm matches. The size field is filled for only some rows; it gives once, few, many or a size class.

.	TRBV2	TRBD2	TRBJ2-6	CASRPRGGTLAGANVLTF	TGTGCCAGCAGACCCCGGGGGGGGACGCTTGCTGGGGCCAACGTCCTGACTTTC
.	TRBV28	.	TRBJ2-4	CASSLPPTGFLAKNIQYF	TGTGCCAGCAGTTTACCCCCCACAGGGTTCCTAGCCAAAAACATTCAGTACTTC
.	TRBV7-3	.	TRBJ2-7	CASSLRGLSYEQYF	TGTGCCAGCAGCTTAAGGGGGCTCTCCTACGAGCAGTACTTC
.	TRBV6-5	.	TRBJ2-7	CASSYSEVDYEQYF	TGTGCCAGCAGTTACTCGGAGGTCGACTACGAGCAGTACTTC
.	TRBV2	.	TRBJ1-5	CASRNQPQHF	TGTGCCAGCAGAAATCAGCCCCAGCATTTT
.	TRBV15	TRBD1	TRBJ2-7	CATSIDRDTYEQYF	TGTGCCACCAGCATCGACAGGGATACCTACGAGCAGTACTTC
.	TRBV11-3	.	TRBJ2-3	CASSLQRRTDTQYF	TGTGCCAGCAGCTTACAGAGGAGAACAGATACGCAGTATTTT
.	TRBV9	.	TRBJ2-2	CASSVVGPEGTGELFF	TGTGCCAGCAGCGTAGTAGGGCCGGAGGGAACCGGGGAGCTGTTTTTT
.	TRBV7-2	TRBD2	TRBJ2-2	CASSLGGLFANTGELFF	TGTGCCAGCAGCTTAGGGGGACTATTCGCGAACACCGGGGAGCTGTTTTTT
.	TRBV4-1	TRBD2	TRBJ2-7	CASRPSTSGAYEQYF	TGCGCCAGCAGACCTTCCACTAGCGGAGCTTACGAGCAGTACTTC
once	TRBV10-3	TRBD1	TRBJ2-5	CAISDLGQEETQYF	TGTGCCATCAGTGACCTTGGACAGGAAGAGACCCAGTACTTC
.	TRBV28	.	TRBJ1-5	CASSAYSNQPQHF	TGTGCCAGCAGCGCCTATAGCAATCAGCCCCAGCATTTT
once	TRBV4-1	.	TRBJ1-2	CASSQRSNYGYTF	TGCGCCAGCAGCCAAAGGAGTAACTATGGCTACACCTTC
.	TRBV11-2	TRBD2	TRBJ2-3	CASSLLAGVTDTQYF	TGTGCCAGCAGCTTACTAGCGGGAGTGACAGATACGCAGTATTTT
.	TRBV28	TRBD1	TRBJ2-6	CASRRYWTGNSRTLLANVLTF	TGTGCCAGCAGAAGATACTGGACAGGAAATTCCCGAACTCTGTTGGCCAACGTCCTGACTTTC
few	TRBV27	.	TRBJ2-7	CASSLAGPSYEQYF	TGTGCCAGCAGTTTGGCGGGGCCCTCCTACGAGCAGTACTTC
.	TRBV10-3	.	TRBJ2-2	CAISEFGASDTGELFF	TGTGCCATCAGTGAGTTTGGGGCATCGGACACCGGGGAGCTGTTTTTT
.	TRBV5-1	TRBD2	TRBJ2-1	CASSLRLAGVTYNEQFF	TGCGCCAGCAGCTTACGACTAGCGGGAGTAACCTACAATGAGCAGTTCTTC
once	TRBV5-6	.	TRBJ2-5	CASSRREETQYF	TGTGCCAGCAGCCGACGGGAAGAGACCCAGTACTTC
.	TRBV28	.	TRBJ1-1	CASTMESSEAFF	TGTGCCAGCACTATGGAGTCCTCTGAAGCTTTCTTT
.	TRBV7-6	TRBD2	TRBJ2-3	CASSLSGGADTQYF	TGTGCCAGCAGCTTAAGCGGGGGTGCAGATACGCAGTATTTT
once	TRBV2	.	TRBJ2-3	CASTFNRVPQDTQYF	TGTGCCAGCACCTTTAACAGGGTCCCACAAGATACGCAGTATTTT
once	TRBV7-9	TRBD2	TRBJ2-3	CASSFSGGASTDTQYF	TGTGCCAGCAGCTTTAGCGGGGGGGCCTCCACAGATACGCAGTATTTT
.	TRBV4-2	.	TRBJ1-1	CASSQEAERRTPFTEAFF	TGTGCCAGCAGCCAAGAAGCCGAAAGAAGAACGCCTTTCACTGAAGCTTTCTTT
.	TRBV29-1	.	TRBJ1-2	CSVDPSWDYGYTF	TGCAGCGTTGACCCCAGCTGGGACTATGGCTACACCTTC
few	TRBV2	.	TRBJ2-2	CASSDSPLWETRELFF	TGTGCCAGCAGTGATTCTCCCCTGTGGGAGACCCGGGAGCTGTTTTTT
.	TRBV6-1	TRBD1	TRBJ2-5	CASSRGLQETQYF	TGTGCCAGCAGTAGGGGGCTCCAAGAGACCCAGTACTTC
.	TRBV28	.	TRBJ2-7	CASRTGAGDEQYF	TGTGCCAGCCGTACGGGGGCGGGGGACGAGCAGTACTTC
few	TRBV11-1	.	TRBJ2-7	CASSLTGLYEQYF	TGTGCCAGCAGCTTAACAGGGCTCTACGAGCAGTACTTC
.	TRBV4-1	TRBD2	TRBJ2-3	CASSQAPLAGGTDTQYF	TGCGCCAGCAGCCAAGCCCCTCTAGCGGGAGGCACAGATACGCAGTATTTT
.	TRBV9	TRBD2	TRBJ2-3	CASSVLAGGPPDTQYF	TGTGCCAGCAGCGTACTAGCGGGGGGCCCGCCGGATACGCAGTATTTT
once	TRBV10-1	.	TRBJ2-3	CASSESIWDTQYF	TGCGCCAGCAGTGAGTCGATCTGGGATACGCAGTATTTT
.	TRBV4-1	TRBD2	TRBJ2-7	CASSQESGGPYEQYF	TGCGCCAGCAGCCAAGAAAGCGGGGGGCCCTACGAGCAGTACTTC
.	TRBV27	TRBD1	TRBJ1-1	CASSLRTGIAEAFF	TGTGCCAGCAGTTTAAGGACAGGGATTGCTGAAGCTTTCTTT
.	TRBV27	.	TRBJ2-3	CASSLGRTLTQYF	TGTGCCAGCAGTTTAGGGAGGACGCTCACGCAGTATTTT
.	TRBV4-1	TRBD2	TRBJ2-7	CASSQDPPLVLADLYEQYF	TGCGCCAGCAGCCAAGATCCCCCTCTAGTTCTAGCGGATTTATACGAGCAGTACTTC
.	TRBV28	.	TRBJ1-2	CASSSPGRGANTF	TGTGCCAGCAGTTCCCCAGGGCGAGGGGCGAACACCTTC
.	TRBV27	.	TRBJ2-7	CASSQQGYEQYF	TGTGCCAGCAGTCAACAGGGTTACGAGCAGTACTTC
.	TRBV7-9	.	TRBJ1-1	CASSPRPGRRGRNTEAFF	TGTGCCAGCAGCCCACGCCCGGGACGGCGGGGTAGGAACACTGAAGCTTTCTTT
.	TRBV4-1	.	TRBJ2-7	CASSQEGEVEQYF	TGCGCCAGCAGCCAAGAGGGCGAGGTCGAGCAGTACTTC
few	TRBV27	.	TRBJ2-3	CASSLSALTDTQYF	TGTGCCAGCAGTTTGTCGGCGCTCACAGATACGCAGTATTTT
.	TRBV20-1	.	TRBJ2-7	CSAGRRWQYF	TGCAGTGCTGGTAGGCGCTGGCAGTACTTC
.	TRBV4-1	TRBD2	TRBJ2-3	CASSPLGLAGGSSTDTQYF	TGCGCCAGCAGTCCCCTGGGACTAGCGGGGGGGTCAAGCACAGATACGCAGTATTTT
.	TRBV7-9	.	TRBJ2-7	CASSLDPGGPYEQYF	TGTGCCAGCAGCTTAGACCCCGGAGGCCCCTACGAGCAGTACTTC
.	TRBV7-2	.	TRBJ2-3	CASSLGAEHTQYF	TGTGCCAGCAGCTTAGGGGCGGAGCACACGCAGTATTTT
.	TRBV30	.	TRBJ2-7	CAWSSSGEQYF	TGTGCCTGGAGTTCGTCTGGGGAGCAGTACTTC
.	TRBV6-5	.	TRBJ2-1	CASSYFPVNEQFF	TGTGCCAGCAGTTACTTCCCGGTGAATGAGCAGTTCTTC
.	TRBV6-5	TRBD2	TRBJ2-1	CASSYSGGREQFF	TGTGCCAGCAGCTACTCGGGCGGGAGGGAGCAGTTCTTC
.	TRBV27	.	TRBJ1-2	CASGGINYGYTF	TGTGCCTCGGGGGGGATTAACTATGGCTACACCTTC
.	TRBV6-5	TRBD2	TRBJ2-3	CASSAGGLSTDTQYF	TGTGCCAGCAGTGCGGGGGGACTCAGCACAGATACGCAGTATTTT
few	TRBV2	.	TRBJ1-1	CASSNTGITEAFF	TGTGCCAGCAGTAATACAGGGATAACTGAAGCTTTCTTT
once	TRBV27	.	TRBJ1-1	CATGTPTEAFF	TGTGCCACCGGGACACCGACTGAAGCTTTCTTT
.	TRBV7-9	TRBD1	TRBJ2-7	CASSLVGQGINEQYF	TGTGCCAGCAGCTTGGTGGGACAGGGGATAAACGAGCAGTACTTC
.	TRBV25-1	TRBD1	TRBJ1-2	CASSVGTGGYYGYTF	TGTGCCAGCAGTGTAGGGACAGGGGGTTACTATGGCTACACCTTC
once	TRBV28	.	TRBJ1-5	CASSPLGYRPQHF	TGTGCCAGCAGCCCCTTAGGGTATCGGCCCCAGCATTTT